A selection of T cell receptor beta chains follows, all from one sample in a study of blood T cell repertoires in COVID-19. Libraries were prepared by immunoSEQ multiplex PCR; TCRdb keeps only in-frame clonotypes and omits some of them. The sample has 150,000 to 200,000 clones; around 79% are singletons. Sequencing was done on a sample of PBMCs or T cells enriched from blood (not recorded which). The receptors originated from a man aged 50 to 59 who had recovered from COVID-19. Both conserved end residues are part of each CDR3. D genes are given only for firm matches. Size is omitted from some rows. Given values are once, few, many or a class for expanded clones.

15	TRBV9	TRBJ1-6	-	-	TGTGCCAGCAGCGTAGAGGAGGGTTTAGTTTCACCCCTCCACTTT	CASSVEEGLVSPLHF
14	TRBV9	TRBJ2-5	once	-	TGTGCCAGCAGCGTAGGTTGGGGGCGTGAGACCCAGTACTTC	CASSVGWGRETQYF
15	TRBV6-5	TRBJ1-3	once	TRBD1	TGTGCCAGCGGGCAGGGGGGATCCTCTGGAAACACCATATATTTT	CASGQGGSSGNTIYF
14	TRBV2	TRBJ1-6	few	-	TGTGCCATCAGGGGCAGCTCCTATAATTCACCCCTCCACTTT	CAIRGSSYNSPLHF
16	TRBV7-9	TRBJ2-5	-	TRBD1	TGTGCCAGCAGCTTAGATCCGGGACAGGGTTTCGGGACCCAGTACTTC	CASSLDPGQGFGTQYF
13	TRBV3-1/TRBV3-2	TRBJ2-7	-	-	TGTGCCAGCAGCCAAGACAGCTCCTACGAGCAGTACTTC	CASSQDSSYEQYF
15	TRBV5-1	TRBJ1-1	few	TRBD1	TGCGCCAGCAGCACGGGGACAGGACCGATCACTGAAGCTTTCTTT	CASSTGTGPITEAFF
13	TRBV19	TRBJ1-4	-	-	TGTGCCAGCTCCCAGGGTGCGATTGAAAAACTGTTTTTT	CASSQGAIEKLFF
19	TRBV2	TRBJ2-6	-	TRBD1	TGTGCCAGCAGTGAAGATCGGGGCAGGGGGAGCTCTGGGGCCAACGTCCTGACTTTC	CASSEDRGRGSSGANVLTF
16	TRBV9	TRBJ1-4	-	-	TGTGCCAGCAGTAAGGGGTTAAGACAGCTGAATGAAAAACTGTTTTTT	CASSKGLRQLNEKLFF
15	TRBV5-4	TRBJ1-1	-	-	TGTGCCAGCAGCTTGGGATCTGGGGCCCAGGGTGAAGCTTTCTTT	CASSLGSGAQGEAFF
11	TRBV28	TRBJ1-4	-	TRBD1	TGTGCCATCACAGGGGACGGAAAACTGTTTTTT	CAITGDGKLFF